The next 6 T cell receptor beta chains were all read from a single sample in a study of response to subunit inactivated influenza vaccine. TCRdb used MiXCR to reprocess the RT-PCR reads, holding one entry per CDR3 protein. The sample gives roughly 650,000 distinct CDR3 sequences, 15% to 18% of which show up once; around 10% is in the top ten. This sample comprised PBMCs from blood, obtained about 13 days after vaccination. Receptors originate from a man between 50 and 59 years old who received an inactivated influenza vaccine.

In this sample, this clonotype turned up a few times. The V gene is TRBV7-8, the J gene TRBJ2-1; D is undetermined. The CDR3 contains 14 residues. Per germline, CDR1 SGHVS and CDR2 FQNEAQ. Trimming took off 5 bases at V and 6 bases at J, with 14 bases between the two ends. The CDR3 DNA reads as TGTGCCAGCAGCCGACGCTACGTCCCCAATGAGCAGTTCTTC. Protein product: CASSRRYVPNEQFF.

The J gene is TRBJ2-3, the V gene TRBV2; D is perhaps TRBD1 or TRBD2 (5 bases each). Trimming stripped 3 bases from V and 2 bases from J, with 12 bases between. CDR1 and CDR2 from the germline V gene are SNHLY and FYNNEI. This CDR3 has 15 amino acids. The CDR3 reads CASSEGQGPTDTQYF. CDR3 bases: TGTGCCAGCAGTGAGGGGCAGGGACCCACAGATACGCAGTATTTT.

This clonotype has more than one count but fewer than ten. The genes are TRBV5-1 and TRBJ2-5; 13 bases fit TRBD2. The CDR3 runs to 14 residues. The J segment lost 3 bases and the V segment lost 7 bases, leaving 3 bases of the junction unmatched. Germline V lookup: CDR1 SGHRS, CDR2 YFSETQ. The CDR3 DNA sequence: TGCGCCAGCCGCGGACTAGCGGGAGAAGAGACCCAGTACTTC. It codes for CASRGLAGEETQYF. Filled out from reference TRBV5-1 and TRBJ2-5, the complete variable domain reads KAGVTQTPRYLIKTRGQQVTLSCSPISGHRSVSWYQQTPGQGLQFLFEYFSETQRNKGNFPGRFSGRQFSNSRSEMNVSTLELGDSALYLCASRGLAGEETQYFGPGTRLLVL.

This sequence joins TRBV3-1 and TRBJ2-3, with TRBD2 as a possible D gene (5 bases). Germline V gene lookup returns CDR1 LGHDT and CDR2 YNNKEL (reference sequence). This CDR3 region has 13 residues. V lost 1 base and J lost 7, with 9 bases in between. CDR3 region: CASSQGGRNTQYF. CDR3 in DNA: TGTGCCAGCAGCCAAGGAGGGCGAAATACGCAGTATTTT.

There are a few counts of this clonotype. The rearrangement uses TRBV12-3 or TRBV12-4 and TRBJ1-1; D unclear. V gave up 5 bases and J gave up 2 bases, with 15 bases separating them. This CDR3 spans 15 amino acids. Written as DNA, the CDR3 is TGTGCCAGCAGTCCCCACCTTGGGAGAAACACTGAAGCTTTCTTT. Its translation is CASSPHLGRNTEAFF.

This clonotype showed up many times. The chain links TRBV29-1 to TRBJ2-7; 9 bases map to TRBD2. Germline CDR1 is SQVTM and CDR2 is ANQGSEA. V gave up 6 bases and J gave up 3 bases; unmatched junction bases: 15. The CDR3 loop spans 16 amino acids. Here the CDR3 DNA reads TGCAGCGTCGCGGGGGCTAGCGGGAACGTAAACTACGAGCAGTACTTC. Translation: CSVAGASGNVNYEQYF.